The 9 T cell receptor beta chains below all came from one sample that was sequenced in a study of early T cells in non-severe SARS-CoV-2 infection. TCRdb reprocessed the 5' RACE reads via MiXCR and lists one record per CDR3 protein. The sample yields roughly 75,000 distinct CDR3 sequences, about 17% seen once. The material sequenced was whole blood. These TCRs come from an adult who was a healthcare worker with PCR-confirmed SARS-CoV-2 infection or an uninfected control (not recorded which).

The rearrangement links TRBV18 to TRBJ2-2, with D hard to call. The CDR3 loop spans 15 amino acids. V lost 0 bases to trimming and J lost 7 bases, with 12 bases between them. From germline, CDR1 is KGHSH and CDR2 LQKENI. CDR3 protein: CASSPPDQPRGELFF. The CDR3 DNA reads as TGTGCCAGCTCACCACCGGATCAGCCCCGCGGGGAGCTGTTTTTT.

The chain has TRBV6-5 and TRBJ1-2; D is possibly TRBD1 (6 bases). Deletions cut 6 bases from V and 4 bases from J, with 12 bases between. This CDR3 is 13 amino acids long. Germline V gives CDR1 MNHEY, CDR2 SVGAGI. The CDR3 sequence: CASSPDRTYGYTF. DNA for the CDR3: TGTGCCAGCAGCCCAGACAGGACCTATGGCTACACCTTC.

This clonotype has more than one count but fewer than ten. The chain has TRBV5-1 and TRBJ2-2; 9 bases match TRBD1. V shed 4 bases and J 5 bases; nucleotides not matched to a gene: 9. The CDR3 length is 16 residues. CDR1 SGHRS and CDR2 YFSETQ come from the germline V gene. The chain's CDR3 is CASSTGQGHITGELFF. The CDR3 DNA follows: TGCGCCAGCAGCACGGGACAGGGACATATTACCGGGGAGCTGTTTTTT.

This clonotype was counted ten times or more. The CDR3 loop is CASEDGTTDTQYF. CDR3 nucleotide sequence: TGTGCCAGCGAGGACGGGACCACAGATACGCAGTATTTT. The chain links TRBV2 to TRBJ2-3; D possibly matches TRBD1 or TRBD2 (5 bases each). The CDR3 is 13 amino acids. Germline-derived CDR1 and CDR2 are SNHLY and FYNNEI. V was shortened by 8 bases and J by 2 bases, with 11 bases between the two germline ends.

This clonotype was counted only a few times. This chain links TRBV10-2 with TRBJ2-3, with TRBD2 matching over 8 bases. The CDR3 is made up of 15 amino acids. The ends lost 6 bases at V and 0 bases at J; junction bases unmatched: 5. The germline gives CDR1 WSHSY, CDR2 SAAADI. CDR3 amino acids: CASRTSVTSTDTQYF. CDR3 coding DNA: TGCGCCAGCAGGACTAGCGTCACTAGCACAGATACGCAGTATTTT.

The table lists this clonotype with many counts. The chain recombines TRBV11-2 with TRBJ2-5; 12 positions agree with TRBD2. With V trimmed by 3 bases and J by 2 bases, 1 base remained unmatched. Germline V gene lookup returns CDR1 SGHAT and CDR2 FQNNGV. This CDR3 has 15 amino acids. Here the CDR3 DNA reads TGTGCCAGCAGCTTGGGGACTAGCGGGCAAGAGACCCAGTACTTC. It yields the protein CASSLGTSGQETQYF.

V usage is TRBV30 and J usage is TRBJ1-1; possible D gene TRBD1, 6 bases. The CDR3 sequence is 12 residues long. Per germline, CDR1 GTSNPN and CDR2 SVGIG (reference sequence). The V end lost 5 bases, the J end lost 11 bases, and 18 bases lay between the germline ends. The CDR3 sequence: CAWALRLGAAFF. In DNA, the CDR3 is TGTGCCTGGGCCCTTAGACTGGGGGCGGCTTTCTTT.

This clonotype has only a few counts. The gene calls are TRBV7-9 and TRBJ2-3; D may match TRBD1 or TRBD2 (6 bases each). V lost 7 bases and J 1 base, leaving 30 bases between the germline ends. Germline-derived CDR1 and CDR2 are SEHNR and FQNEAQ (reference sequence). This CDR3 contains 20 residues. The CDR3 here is CASTPRGSGQSLRGTDTQYF. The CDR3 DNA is TGTGCCAGCACCCCAAGGGGGAGCGGGCAGAGCCTGCGTGGCACAGATACGCAGTATTTT.

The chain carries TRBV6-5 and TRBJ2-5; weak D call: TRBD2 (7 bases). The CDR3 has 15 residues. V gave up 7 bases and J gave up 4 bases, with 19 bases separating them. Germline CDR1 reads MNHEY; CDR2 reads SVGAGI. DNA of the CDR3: TGTGCCAGCAAGGGGGGGATTCGGACTACAGAGACCCAGTACTTC. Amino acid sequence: CASKGGIRTTETQYF.